These T cell receptor beta chains were read from a single sample in a study of blood T cell repertoires in COVID-19. The repertoire was sequenced with immunoSEQ multiplex PCR; TCRdb's copy has only in-frame clones and lacks some. The repertoire holds fewer than 250,000 clones, with just over 85% as singletons. The sequencing input was PBMCs or T cells enriched from blood (not recorded which). These receptor sequences come from a woman aged 40 to 50 with acute COVID-19. The CDR3 runs from the conserved cysteine through the conserved F or W. Fields, in order: clone size, V gene, J gene, D gene, CDR3 protein, CDR3 DNA. A D gene is named only where the DNA matches it firmly. Size is stated for part of the rows, as once, few or many counts, or as a class when the clone is expanded.

.,TRBV6-5,TRBJ2-2,.,CASSKGLIGELFF,TGTGCCAGCAGCAAAGGACTCATCGGGGAGCTGTTTTTT
.,TRBV30,TRBJ1-1,TRBD1,CACPTGTGEAFF,TGTGCCTGCCCGACCGGGACAGGTGAAGCTTTCTTT
.,TRBV28,TRBJ2-7,.,CASSLKAVVGAYEQYF,TGTGCCAGCAGTTTGAAGGCGGTCGTGGGTGCCTACGAGCAGTACTTC
.,TRBV10-3,TRBJ1-2,.,CAIGEPGNYGYTF,TGTGCCATCGGGGAGCCCGGGAACTATGGCTACACCTTC
.,TRBV7-9,TRBJ1-2,TRBD1,CASSLPGGSYGYTF,TGTGCCAGCAGCTTACCAGGGGGGTCTTATGGCTACACCTTC
.,TRBV2,TRBJ2-7,.,CASSVVAGGSWEQYF,TGTGCCAGCAGTGTGGTTGCGGGCGGTTCCTGGGAGCAGTACTTC
.,TRBV7-9,TRBJ1-6,TRBD1,CAIPGGDSSYNSPLHF,TGTGCCATCCCAGGGGGCGACAGCTCCTATAATTCACCCCTCCACTTT
.,TRBV2,TRBJ1-6,.,CASSDLGALHF,TGTGCCAGCAGTGACTTAGGAGCCCTCCACTTT
.,TRBV11-2,TRBJ2-3,TRBD2,CASSLMGLAVNTQYF,TGTGCCAGCAGCCTCATGGGACTAGCGGTTAATACGCAGTATTTT
.,TRBV29-1,TRBJ1-5,.,CSVGGGNQPQHF,TGCAGCGTTGGGGGGGGGAATCAGCCCCAGCATTTT
once,TRBV19,TRBJ1-1,.,CASSSYRSEEAFF,TGTGCCAGTAGTAGCTACAGGTCGGAGGAAGCTTTCTTT
.,TRBV5-1,TRBJ2-5,TRBD2,CASSLAGEGTQYF,TGCGCCAGCAGCTTGGCCGGGGAGGGGACCCAGTACTTC
.,TRBV27,TRBJ2-2,TRBD2,CASSPFASGNGDGELFF,TGTGCCAGCAGTCCCTTTGCTAGCGGGAATGGGGACGGGGAGCTGTTTTTT
.,TRBV28,TRBJ1-2,.,CASAGATYGYTF,TGTGCCAGCGCAGGGGCGACCTATGGCTACACCTTC
.,TRBV28,TRBJ1-4,.,CASSGVGAGEKLFF,TGTGCCAGCAGTGGTGTGGGGGCCGGAGAAAAACTGTTTTTT
once,TRBV27,TRBJ2-3,.,CASSLGPRDTQYF,TGTGCCAGCAGCTTGGGGCCCCGAGATACGCAGTATTTT
.,TRBV28,TRBJ2-3,.,CASTHGGIGGDTQYF,TGTGCCAGCACCCATGGGGGGATCGGTGGAGATACGCAGTATTTT